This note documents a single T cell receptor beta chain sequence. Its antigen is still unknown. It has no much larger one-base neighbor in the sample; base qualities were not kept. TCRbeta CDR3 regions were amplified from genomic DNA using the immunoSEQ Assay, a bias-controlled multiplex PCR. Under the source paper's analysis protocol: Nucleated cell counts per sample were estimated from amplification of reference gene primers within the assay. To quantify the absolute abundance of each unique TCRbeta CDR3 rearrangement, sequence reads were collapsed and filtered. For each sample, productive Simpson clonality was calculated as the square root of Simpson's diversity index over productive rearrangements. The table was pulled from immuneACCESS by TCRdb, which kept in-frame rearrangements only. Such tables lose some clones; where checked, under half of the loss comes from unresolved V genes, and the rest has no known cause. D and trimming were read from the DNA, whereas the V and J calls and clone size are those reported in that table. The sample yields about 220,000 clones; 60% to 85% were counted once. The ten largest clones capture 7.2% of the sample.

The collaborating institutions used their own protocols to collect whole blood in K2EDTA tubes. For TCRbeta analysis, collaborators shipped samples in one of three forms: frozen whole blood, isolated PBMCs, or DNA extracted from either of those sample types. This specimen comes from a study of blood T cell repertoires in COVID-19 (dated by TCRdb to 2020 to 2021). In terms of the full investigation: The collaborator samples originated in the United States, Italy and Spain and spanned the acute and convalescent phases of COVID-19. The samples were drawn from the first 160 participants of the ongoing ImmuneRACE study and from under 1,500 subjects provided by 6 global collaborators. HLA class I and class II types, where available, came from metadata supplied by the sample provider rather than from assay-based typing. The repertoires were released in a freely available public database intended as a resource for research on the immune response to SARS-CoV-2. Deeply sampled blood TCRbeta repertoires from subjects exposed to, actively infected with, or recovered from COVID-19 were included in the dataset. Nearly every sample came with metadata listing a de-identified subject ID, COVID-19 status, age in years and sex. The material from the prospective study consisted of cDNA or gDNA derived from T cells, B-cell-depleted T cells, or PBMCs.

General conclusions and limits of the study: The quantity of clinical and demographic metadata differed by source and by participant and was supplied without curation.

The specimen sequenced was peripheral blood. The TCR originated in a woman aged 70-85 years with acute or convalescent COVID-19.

At the DNA level, the sequence is TGTGCCACCAGTGACCCGGGACTAGCGGGGGGCCAGGTCACCGGGGAGCTGTTTTTT. Translation gives CATSDPGLAGGQVTGELFF. The chain employs TRBV24-1 and TRBJ2-2; 15 nucleotides in the junction match TRBD2. In the germline V gene, CDR1 corresponds to KGHDR and CDR2 to SFDVKD. Taken from cysteine to phenylalanine, the CDR3 has 19 residues. The entry retains the CDR3 DNA only, 57 bases that are in frame from base 1. For this chain, trimming is 4 bases at the V end and 4 bases at the J end, and the number of junction bases without a gene match is 9.